This TCR beta chain was sequenced for a study of CD8+ T cells in alopecia areata. Starting from PBMCs, sorting isolated CD4+ and CD8+ T cells. Study findings and constraints: Sequence data from scalp samples additionally include resident alphabeta T cells of normal skin. Lesional scalp displayed greater clonality than normal scalp, most notably in alopecia totalis/universalis. Patients showed less clear TCR sequence sharing than mice, possibly partly because of HLA diversity.

This clone was counted a single time. The antigen is undetermined. Germline V lookup: CDR1 MNHEY, CDR2 SMNVEV (reference sequence). The V and J ends lost 5 bases and 1 base, in that order; junction bases with no gene match: 5. This CDR3 has 18 residues. cDNA serving as the sequencing template came from extracted, reverse transcribed RNA. The table came from immunoSEQ multiplex PCR; TCRdb's copy has only in-frame clones and leaves some out. The sample has about 140,000 clones; roughly 50% are singletons. The V gene is TRBV27, the J gene TRBJ2-4; 16 bases align to TRBD2. The sequencing sample was made of CD4+ T cells sorted from blood. This TCR derives from a human donor in good health. CDR3 residues: CASSTGTSGRGAKNIQYF. The DNA for the CDR3 is TGTGCCAGCAGTACGGGGACTAGCGGGAGGGGCGCCAAAAACATTCAGTACTTC.